This T cell receptor (beta chain) was obtained from a study of cytomegalovirus exposure and HLA in healthy donors. The donors were healthy bone marrow donors. In the PCR, 60 Vbeta and 13 Jbeta primers were used. Produced via immunoSEQ multiplex PCR; TCRdb's table is partial and in-frame only. Among 120,000 or so clones listed, approximately 8.6% were seen once. Regarding the study as a whole: Accounts indicate the classifier identified cytomegalovirus status with strong specificity and sensitivity. In a later analysis, common viral pathogens appeared linked to several of the most significant clusters.

For this clone: Its antigen is undetermined.

The CDR3 length is 16 residues. The V gene end was trimmed by 0 bases and the J gene end by 4 bases; junction bases not matched to a gene: 2. Germline V gives CDR1 LGHNA, CDR2 YNFKEQ. The sequenced sample was PBMCs. The TCR was taken from a middle-aged woman in good health and CMV-seropositive. The chain recombines TRBV4-2 with TRBJ2-1; the match to TRBD1 covers 11 bases. CDR3 loop: CASSQDWDRGYNEQFF. DNA for the CDR3: TGTGCCAGCAGCCAAGATTGGGACAGGGGGTACAATGAGCAGTTCTTC.